This T cell receptor beta chain appears in the sequencing data of a study of T cell repertoires in cytomegalovirus infection. Study context: An indication of both CMV infection and matching HLA type came from public TCR beta signatures.

Trimming removed 2 bases from V and 1 base from J, with 8 bases in between. This CDR3 contains 14 residues. Germline lookup yields CDR1 LNHDA and CDR2 SQIVND (reference sequence). TCRdb analysed the reads with MiXCR anew, one entry per CDR3 protein. This table has more than 150,000 distinct CDR3 sequences, roughly a fifth appearing once. With regard to this clonotype: Its matching antigen is unknown.

Findings and limits, study-wide: CMV-specific TCR beta clonotypes restricted by HLA-C were the ones dominating the ex vivo response.

Material: PBMCs. The receptor's source is a human donor in good health (CMV status not recorded). Some clones in this sample may be carry-over from other donors' samples. The chain links TRBV19 to TRBJ1-1; D remains ambiguous. The CDR3 coding sequence is TGTGCCAGTAGTATAAAGAGCCGGAACACTGAAGCTTTCTTT. It encodes CASSIKSRNTEAFF.